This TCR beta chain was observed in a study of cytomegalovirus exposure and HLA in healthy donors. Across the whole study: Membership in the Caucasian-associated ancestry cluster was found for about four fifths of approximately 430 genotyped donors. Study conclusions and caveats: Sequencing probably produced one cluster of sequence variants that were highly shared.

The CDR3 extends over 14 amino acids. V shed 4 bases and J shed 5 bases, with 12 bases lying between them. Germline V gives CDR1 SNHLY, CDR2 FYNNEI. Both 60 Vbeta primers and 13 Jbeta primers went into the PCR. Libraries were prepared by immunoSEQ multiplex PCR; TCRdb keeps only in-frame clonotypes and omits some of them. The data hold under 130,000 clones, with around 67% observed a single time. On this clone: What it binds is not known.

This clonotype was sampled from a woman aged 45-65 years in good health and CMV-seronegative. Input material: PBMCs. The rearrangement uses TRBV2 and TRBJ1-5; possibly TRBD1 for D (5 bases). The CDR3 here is CASSVDSYYQPQHF. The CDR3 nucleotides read TGTGCCAGCAGTGTAGACAGCTATTATCAGCCCCAGCATTTT.